This entry lists 13 T cell receptor beta chains sequenced from one sample in a study of T cells in Graves' hyperthyroidism and ophthalmopathy. Template material for amplifying TCR beta CDR3 regions consisted of RNA transcripts. The TCR CDR3 first-round RT-PCR relied on the HTBI primer set. From the multiplex PCR reads, TCRdb called clonotypes with MiXCR, one entry per CDR3 protein. The sample holds fewer than 600,000 distinct CDR3 sequences; around an eighth are singletons and the top ten take around a sixth. The specimen sequenced was blood. The receptors originated from a woman aged 18-30 years with Graves' hyperthyroidism.

The chain carries TRBV27 and TRBJ2-1; D remains unclear. There are 16 residues in the CDR3. Trimming pared 7 bases from V and 0 bases from J, leaving 16 bases between. The germline V gene has CDR1 MNHEY and CDR2 SMNVEV (reference sequence). The CDR3 bases are TGTGCCAGCACCTACGACTTCCCAAGCTCCTACAATGAGCAGTTCTTC. Amino acid sequence: CASTYDFPSSYNEQFF.

The chain carries TRBV6-1 and TRBJ1-1, with 9 bases matching TRBD1. The CDR3 contains 13 residues. Trimming at V came to 8 bases and at J to 5 bases, leaving 6 bases not matched to a gene. CDR1 and CDR2 (germline): MNHNS, SASEGT. The CDR3 here is CASAGTGITEAFF. CDR3 sequence (DNA): TGTGCCAGCGCCGGGACAGGGATAACTGAAGCTTTCTTT.

The rearrangement joins TRBV13 to TRBJ2-1; 7 nucleotides match TRBD2. There are 18 residues in the CDR3. V gave up 6 bases and J gave up 8 bases; unmatched junction bases: 22. Germline CDR1 reads PRHDT; CDR2 reads FYEKMQ (reference sequence). The CDR3 DNA is TGTGCCAGCAGTCCCTACGGGGGAGGGCCCGTGAATAGCGATGAGCAGTTCTTC. Amino acid sequence: CASSPYGGGPVNSDEQFF.

The chain is built from TRBV25-1 and TRBJ2-1; 9 bases are shared with TRBD2. J was trimmed by 7 bases and V by 10 bases; bases with no gene match: 8. The germline V gene encodes CDR1 MGHDK and CDR2 SYGVNS. The CDR3 loop spans 13 amino acids. The CDR3 region has the DNA TGTGCCATCGGTCTAGCGGGAAGAAATGAGCAGTTCTTC. It specifies CAIGLAGRNEQFF.

This clonotype was detected ten times or more. The chain carries TRBV27 and TRBJ2-7; D remains unclear. Trimming left V 3 bases short and J 1 base short, with 7 bases between. Germline loops: CDR1 MNHEY, CDR2 SMNVEV (reference sequence). This CDR3 is 13 amino acids long. The CDR3: CASSFQESYEQYF. Here the CDR3 DNA reads TGTGCCAGCAGTTTTCAGGAATCCTACGAGCAGTACTTC.

This clonotype was detected many times. The chain links TRBV16 to TRBJ1-5, with D possibly matching TRBD1 (6 bases). The CDR3 covers 14 residues. Trimming removed 2 bases from V and 6 bases from J, with 11 bases in between. Per germline, CDR1 KGHSY and CDR2 FQNENV. CDR3 protein: CASSQLGGGQPQHF. The DNA for the CDR3 is TGTGCCAGCAGCCAACTCGGAGGGGGTCAGCCCCAGCATTTT.

V and J are TRBV7-9 and TRBJ2-3, with 11 bases that match TRBD2. Germline CDR1 SEHNR, CDR2 FQNEAQ (reference sequence). The junction had 7 bases not matched to a gene; V was cut back by 5 bases and J by 6 bases. This CDR3 has 15 amino acids. In DNA, the CDR3 is TGTGCCAGCAGCCGACTAGCGGGATTTAGGGATACGCAGTATTTT. Translating it yields CASSRLAGFRDTQYF. Complete variable domain (other parts from reference TRBV7-9 and TRBJ2-3): DTGVSQNPRHKITKRGQNVTFRCDPISEHNRLYWYRQTLGQGPEFLTYFQNEAQLEKSRLLSDRFSAERPKGSFSTLEIQRTEQGDSAMYLCASSRLAGFRDTQYFGPGTRLTVL.

This clonotype was detected only a few times. V and J are TRBV5-8 and TRBJ2-7; D is uncertain. The CDR3 spans 13 residues. V lost 3 bases and J 2 bases, leaving 9 bases between the germline ends. Germline loops: CDR1 SGHTS, CDR2 YDEGEE. The CDR3 is CASSWGRAYEQYV. The CDR3 DNA reads as TGTGCCAGCAGCTGGGGTCGGGCCTACGAGCAGTACGTC.

This clonotype was observed at least ten times. The chain carries TRBV5-6 and TRBJ1-3; 12 nucleotides align to TRBD1. Per germline, CDR1 SGHDT and CDR2 YYEEEE. The trim removed 3 bases at V and 3 bases at J, leaving 7 bases unmatched. This CDR3 region has 17 residues. The CDR3, as DNA: TGTGCCAGCAGCTACCCGGGACAGGGGGCGCGTGGAAACACCATATATTTT. It is translated as CASSYPGQGARGNTIYF.

There are a few counts of this clonotype. This rearrangement joins TRBV20-1 to TRBJ2-7; 9 bases fit TRBD2. CDR1 DFQATT and CDR2 SNEGSKA come from the germline V gene (reference sequence). This CDR3 region has 14 residues. With V trimmed by 4 bases and J by 3 bases, 7 bases remained unmatched. CDR3 residues: CSATRAGGNYEQYF. CDR3 in DNA: TGCAGTGCTACCAGGGCGGGAGGGAACTACGAGCAGTACTTC.

This rearrangement joins TRBV5-1 to TRBJ2-7, with 8 bases aligning to TRBD2. This CDR3 has 16 amino acids. Trimming cost V 3 bases and J 7 bases; bases outside gene matches: 15. Germline V gene sequence: CDR1 SGHRS, CDR2 YFSETQ. DNA for the CDR3: TGCGCCAGCAGCTCTAAGCGGGAGCAGTCGTCGAGAGAGCAGTACTTC. As protein: CASSSKREQSSREQYF.

There are many counts of this clonotype. CDR3 region: CASRPTDVGNTIYF. CDR3 nucleotide sequence: TGTGCCAGCAGACCCACGGACGTTGGAAACACCATATATTTT. The chain joins TRBV12-3 or TRBV12-4 to TRBJ1-3, with D hard to call. CDR3 size: 14 residues. Trimming shortened V by 6 bases and J by 3 bases, and 12 bases separated the two germline ends.

There are a few counts of this clonotype. The rearrangement uses TRBV7-3 and TRBJ2-1; D is possibly TRBD2 (6 bases). This CDR3 region has 15 residues. The V gene's germline CDR1 is SGHTA and CDR2 FQGTGA. V shed 5 bases and J shed 4 bases, with 15 bases lying between them. The CDR3 region is CASSPVVAEYNEQFF. In DNA, the CDR3 is TGTGCCAGCAGCCCGGTGGTAGCGGAGTACAATGAGCAGTTCTTC.